This is a list of T cell receptor beta chains from one sample in a study of cytomegalovirus exposure and HLA in healthy donors. The protocol was immunoSEQ multiplex PCR, while the TCRdb copy is restricted to in-frame clones and leaves out a portion. This sample yields 150,000 to 200,000 clones, of which just over 75% are seen a single time; about 1% belongs to the top ten. The sample comprised PBMCs. These receptor sequences come from a woman between 40 and 50 years old in good health and CMV-seronegative. The CDR3 runs from the conserved cysteine through the conserved F or W. Fields, in order: J gene, D gene, V gene, clone size, CDR3 protein, CDR3 DNA. D genes are given only for firm matches. Size values are once, few and many counts, or a class for expanded clones, and some rows have none.

TRBJ2-5 | TRBD2 | TRBV2 | few | CASSALQAGGEDQYF | TGTGCCAGCAGTGCTTTACAAGCGGGAGGGGAGGACCAGTACTTC
TRBJ1-1 | TRBD1 | TRBV28 | . | CASSLNRGFTEAFF | TGTGCCAGCAGTTTAAACAGGGGATTCACTGAAGCTTTCTTT
TRBJ2-7 | TRBD1 | TRBV27 | few | CASSLIGQGLGEQYF | TGTGCCAGCAGTTTAATCGGACAGGGGTTGGGCGAGCAGTACTTC
TRBJ1-4 | TRBD1 | TRBV30 | . | CAWGQGPTNEKLFF | TGTGCCTGGGGACAGGGGCCAACTAATGAAAAACTGTTTTTT
TRBJ2-7 | . | TRBV7-9 | few | CASSLISTEQYF | TGTGCCAGCAGCTTAATTTCCACTGAGCAGTACTTC
TRBJ1-5 | . | TRBV30 | . | CACQVQSNQPQHF | TGTGCCTGTCAGGTCCAAAGCAATCAGCCCCAGCATTTT
TRBJ2-7 | . | TRBV5-4 | . | CASSPQGSYEQYF | TGTGCCAGCAGCCCACAGGGCTCCTACGAGCAGTACTTC
TRBJ2-1 | TRBD2 | TRBV28 | . | CASSSPGLAGAKGAYNEQFF | TGTGCCAGCAGTTCTCCGGGACTAGCGGGAGCAAAGGGTGCCTACAATGAGCAGTTCTTC
TRBJ2-5 | . | TRBV5-1 | few | CASSSDLETQYF | TGCGCCAGCAGCTCGGACTTGGAGACCCAGTACTTC
TRBJ1-2 | . | TRBV7-8 | . | CASSPGGVRNYGYTF | TGTGCCAGCAGCCCCGGGGGGGTCCGAAACTATGGCTACACCTTC
TRBJ1-6 | . | TRBV29-1 | . | CSVEDGGGSPLHF | TGCAGCGTTGAAGACGGGGGAGGTTCACCCCTCCACTTT
TRBJ2-1 | TRBD2 | TRBV5-6 | . | CASSSGLKYNEQFF | TGTGCCAGCAGCTCGGGACTAAAATACAATGAGCAGTTCTTC
TRBJ1-1 | . | TRBV5-1 | . | CASSFTGTSTEAFF | TGCGCCAGCAGCTTTACAGGGACGAGCACTGAAGCTTTCTTT
TRBJ2-7 | TRBD2 | TRBV10-1 | . | CASKLAGDYYEQYF | TGCGCCAGCAAACTAGCGGGAGATTACTACGAGCAGTACTTC
TRBJ1-1 | TRBD1 | TRBV30 | once | CAWSRQGDTEAFF | TGTGCCTGGAGTAGACAGGGGGACACTGAAGCTTTCTTT
TRBJ2-5 | . | TRBV20-1 | . | CSAGAGKTQYF | TGCAGTGCGGGGGCCGGGAAGACCCAGTACTTC
TRBJ2-3 | . | TRBV27 | . | CASSGPGNTDTQYF | TGTGCCAGCAGCGGGCCGGGAAACACAGATACGCAGTATTTT
TRBJ1-1 | . | TRBV29-1 | . | CSVEVRGRWTEAFF | TGCAGCGTTGAAGTAAGGGGTCGGTGGACTGAAGCTTTCTTT
TRBJ2-5 | . | TRBV7-8 | . | CASSLVGDWETQYF | TGTGCCAGCAGCTTAGTAGGGGATTGGGAGACCCAGTACTTC
TRBJ2-3 | . | TRBV19 | . | CASSKSWAEDTQYF | TGTGCCAGTAGTAAGTCCTGGGCAGAAGATACGCAGTATTTT
TRBJ2-4 | . | TRBV7-9 | . | CASSPPGDALAKNIQYF | TGTGCCAGCAGCCCCCCAGGGGATGCTCTAGCCAAAAACATTCAGTACTTC
TRBJ2-2 | TRBD1 | TRBV2 | . | CASRGTGTGELFF | TGTGCCAGCAGGGGGACAGGGACCGGGGAGCTGTTTTTT
TRBJ1-1 | . | TRBV6-1 | few | CASSPSHDGTEAFF | TGTGCCAGCAGTCCTAGTCACGATGGCACTGAAGCTTTCTTT
TRBJ1-1 | . | TRBV25-1 | . | CASSSPTSEAFF | TGTGCCAGCAGTTCCCCCACTAGTGAAGCTTTCTTT
TRBJ1-1 | . | TRBV7-9 | . | CASSLANSDTEAFF | TGTGCCAGCAGCTTAGCGAATAGTGACACTGAAGCTTTCTTT
TRBJ2-2 | . | TRBV5-4 | . | CASSLGAGTGELFF | TGTGCCAGCAGCTTGGGTGCGGGAACCGGGGAGCTGTTTTTT
TRBJ2-7 | . | TRBV5-4 | . | CASSQILEPYEQYF | TGTGCCAGCAGCCAAATACTAGAACCCTACGAGCAGTACTTC
TRBJ2-5 | TRBD1 | TRBV5-4 | . | CASSRDRETQYF | TGTGCCAGCAGCAGGGACAGAGAGACCCAGTACTTC
TRBJ2-7 | . | TRBV19 | . | CASSRAGGSSYEQYF | TGTGCCAGTAGTCGGGCAGGGGGGAGCTCCTACGAGCAGTACTTC
TRBJ2-3 | TRBD1 | TRBV29-1 | . | CSVAGQGTDTQYF | TGCAGCGTTGCGGGACAGGGCACAGATACGCAGTATTTT
TRBJ2-3 | . | TRBV2 | . | CASSLQGSTDTQYF | TGTGCCAGCAGTCTCCAGGGCTCTACAGATACGCAGTATTTT
TRBJ2-7 | TRBD2 | TRBV12-5 | . | CASGFGTSGEQYF | TGTGCTAGTGGTTTTGGTACTAGCGGTGAGCAGTACTTC
TRBJ2-1 | . | TRBV5-6 | few | CASSLTSDEQFF | TGTGCCAGCAGCCTGACTAGTGATGAGCAGTTCTTC
TRBJ2-5 | TRBD2 | TRBV11-2 | . | CASSKGTSGGETQYF | TGTGCCAGCAGCAAGGGGACTAGCGGGGGGGAGACCCAGTACTTC
TRBJ1-5 | . | TRBV6-1 | . | CASSEGANQPQHF | TGTGCCAGCAGTGAAGGGGCGAATCAGCCCCAGCATTTT
TRBJ2-4 | . | TRBV23-1 | . | CASSHPGRSATKNIQYF | TGCGCCAGCAGTCATCCGGGGAGGTCGGCGACCAAAAACATTCAGTACTTC
TRBJ1-1 | . | TRBV19 | . | CASSIGQVNTEAFF | TGTGCCAGTAGTATAGGACAGGTGAACACTGAAGCTTTCTTT
TRBJ2-3 | TRBD2 | TRBV6-1 | once | CASSVGTSGGYDTQYF | TGTGCCAGCAGTGTAGGGACTAGCGGGGGTTATGATACGCAGTATTTT
TRBJ1-1 | . | TRBV30 | . | CGGEGNTEAFF | TGTGGCGGGGAGGGGAACACTGAAGCTTTCTTT
TRBJ1-6 | . | TRBV5-1 | once | CASSAGISSALESPLHF | TGCGCCAGCAGCGCGGGCATCTCGAGCGCCTTGGAATCACCCCTCCACTTT
TRBJ2-7 | . | TRBV5-6 | . | CASSLAGGTRHEQYF | TGTGCCAGCAGCTTGGCCGGCGGGACGCGGCACGAGCAGTACTTC
TRBJ1-2 | TRBD1 | TRBV18 | . | CASSPPQGDGYTF | TGTGCCAGCTCACCACCCCAGGGGGATGGCTACACCTTC
TRBJ1-2 | TRBD1 | TRBV13 | few | CASSHGTGDYGYTF | TGTGCCAGCAGCCACGGGACAGGTGATTATGGCTACACCTTC
TRBJ2-3 | TRBD2 | TRBV30 | . | CAWSTAGGYTQYF | TGTGCCTGGAGTACCGCCGGGGGGTATACGCAGTATTTT
TRBJ1-4 | . | TRBV6-1 | few | CASSGRQMDEKLFF | TGTGCCAGCAGTGGTCGACAGATGGATGAAAAACTGTTTTTT
TRBJ2-7 | . | TRBV5-1 | . | CASSPAEASYEQYF | TGCGCCAGCAGCCCGGCCGAGGCCTCCTACGAGCAGTACTTC
TRBJ1-4 | . | TRBV7-8 | . | CASSSHRVEKLFF | TGTGCCAGCAGCTCACACAGGGTTGAAAAACTGTTTTTT
TRBJ2-3 | TRBD2 | TRBV6-5 | . | CASRGGDTQYF | TGTGCCAGCAGGGGGGGGGATACGCAGTATTTT
TRBJ1-2 | TRBD1 | TRBV16 | few | CASSQSGGRGYTF | TGTGCCAGCAGCCAATCAGGGGGCAGGGGCTACACCTTC